Below are 23 T cell receptor beta chains sequenced from a single sample in a study of shared clonotypes between healthy human individuals. The method was immunoSEQ multiplex PCR; TCRdb's version includes in-frame clones alone and lacks a portion of them. The profile covers fewer than 2.5 million clones, with roughly 93% appearing a single time and roughly 0.39% taken by the ten largest. The sequenced sample consisted of naive CD4+ T cells from PBMCs. Sample subset: CD45RA+ positively selected. All receptors derive from a man between 18 and 29 years old in good health. Some clones in this sample may be carry-over from other donors' samples.

The rearrangement links TRBV11-2 to TRBJ1-1; D is uncertain. Germline CDR1 SGHAT, CDR2 FQNNGV. V was clipped by 5 bases and J by 3 bases, with 10 bases between them. This CDR3 has 13 amino acids. CDR3 in DNA: TGTGCCAGCAGCCCGTCCCGGTACACTGAAGCTTTCTTT. Translation: CASSPSRYTEAFF.

This clone occurred once. V usage is TRBV27 and J usage is TRBJ1-1, with D possibly TRBD1 on 6 matching bases. The CDR3 is 16 residues long. CDR1 and CDR2 from the germline V gene are MNHEY and SMNVEV (reference sequence). V dropped 4 bases and J dropped 3 bases, with 18 bases sitting between them. CDR3 bases: TGTGCCAGCAGTTCCCTTTCGGGACACAGGGACACTGAAGCTTTCTTT. As protein: CASSSLSGHRDTEAFF.

The chain employs TRBV15 and TRBJ1-1, with D unclear. This CDR3 is built from 15 residues. Germline CDR1 reads LNHNV; CDR2 reads YYDKDF (reference sequence). V lost 0 bases to trimming and J lost 4 bases, with 12 bases between them. CDR3 coding DNA: TGTGCCACCAGCAGAGATGCCAGGTTGATCACTGAAGCTTTCTTT. Its translation: CATSRDARLITEAFF. Using reference TRBV15 and TRBJ1-1 for the parts outside the CDR3, the full variable domain is DAMVIQNPRYQVTQFGKPVTLSCSQTLNHNVMYWYQQKSSQAPKLLFHYYDKDFNNEADTPDNFQSRRPNTSFCFLDIRSPGLGDTAMYLCATSRDARLITEAFFGQGTRLTVV.

As for this clone: Other DNA sequences within the sample encode an identical CDR3. The chain is built from TRBV18 and TRBJ1-5; 8 nucleotides line up with TRBD1. CDR1 KGHSH and CDR2 LQKENI come from the germline V gene. The ends lost 2 bases at V and 7 bases at J; junction bases unmatched: 4. This CDR3 region has 14 residues. The CDR3 spells CASSPGTGDQPQHF. DNA of the CDR3: TGTGCCAGCTCACCAGGGACAGGTGACCAGCCCCAGCATTTT.

V usage is TRBV19 and J usage is TRBJ2-7; 7 positions agree with TRBD1. CDR1 LNHDA and CDR2 SQIVND come from the germline V gene (reference sequence). V lost 0 bases, J lost 6 bases, and 8 bases stayed unmatched. The CDR3 length is 15 residues. The CDR3 DNA follows: TGTGCCAGTAGTATAGAAGCGAGACAGGGTGCCGAGCAGTACTTC. Protein: CASSIEARQGAEQYF. The whole variable domain, filled in from reference TRBV19 and TRBJ2-7, reads DGGITQSPKYLFRKEGQNVTLSCEQNLNHDAMYWYRQDPGQGLRLIYYSQIVNDFQKGDIAEGYSVSREKKESFPLTVTSAQKNPTAFYLCASSIEARQGAEQYFGPGTRLTVT.

CDR3 protein: CASSRRGQPFLEQYF. The CDR3 region has the DNA TGCGCCAGCAGTCGGCGGGGCCAGCCTTTCTTGGAGCAGTACTTC. The V call is TRBV10-1, the J call TRBJ2-7, with a tentative D call TRBD2 (6 bases). Trimming removed 5 bases from V and 7 bases from J, with 21 bases in between. The germline gives CDR1 WNHNN, CDR2 SYGVQD (reference sequence). The CDR3 covers 15 residues.

The V and J genes are TRBV29-1 and TRBJ1-2; possible D gene TRBD1, 6 bases. Trimming removed 3 bases at V and 8 bases at J, with 16 bases between. The CDR3 runs 13 residues. Germline lookup yields CDR1 SQVTM and CDR2 ANQGSEA. The DNA for the CDR3 is TGCAGCGTTGATGCCCGGGGGCTGGACGGCTACACCTTC. Translating gives CSVDARGLDGYTF. Full variable domain (remainder filled in from reference TRBV29-1 and TRBJ1-2): SAVISQKPSRDICQRGTSLTIQCQVDSQVTMMFWYRQQPGQSLTLIATANQGSEATYESGFVIDKFPISRPNLTFSTLTVSNMSPEDSSIYLCSVDARGLDGYTFGSGTRLTVV.

The CDR3 reads CASSSREVPNTEAFF. In DNA form, the CDR3 reads TGTGCCAGCAGTTCCCGGGAGGTCCCGAACACTGAAGCTTTCTTT. This chain connects TRBV6-5 to TRBJ1-1; D remains ambiguous. The CDR3 runs to 15 residues. V shed 4 bases and J shed 1 base, with 13 bases lying between them. Germline lookup yields CDR1 MNHEY and CDR2 SVGAGI.

This clone was detected only once. The chain links TRBV19 to TRBJ1-2; D perhaps matches TRBD1 (5 bases). CDR1 and CDR2 (germline): LNHDA, SQIVND (reference sequence). This CDR3 region has 13 residues. V was cut by 6 bases and J by 1 base, with 9 bases left in between. The CDR3: CASSAGLNYGYTF. The CDR3 DNA follows: TGTGCCAGTAGCGCGGGACTTAACTATGGCTACACCTTC.

The chain couples TRBV5-1 to TRBJ2-1, with D possibly TRBD1 on 5 matching bases. V was cut by 2 bases and J by 2 bases, with 14 bases left in between. CDR1 is SGHRS, CDR2 YFSETQ, per germline. The CDR3 contains 16 residues. CDR3 loop: CASSFLRQGTYNEQFF. The CDR3 DNA reads TGCGCCAGCAGCTTTCTTAGGCAGGGTACCTACAATGAGCAGTTCTTC. The full variable domain, in which reference TRBV5-1 and TRBJ2-1 provide the parts outside the CDR3, is KAGVTQTPRYLIKTRGQQVTLSCSPISGHRSVSWYQQTPGQGLQFLFEYFSETQRNKGNFPGRFSGRQFSNSRSEMNVSTLELGDSALYLCASSFLRQGTYNEQFFGPGTRLTVL.

This chain joins TRBV6-5 and TRBJ1-6; D is unresolved. V dropped 0 bases and J dropped 10 bases, with 13 bases sitting between them. There are 15 residues in the CDR3. Germline V gene data show CDR1 as MNHEY and CDR2 as SVGAGI. The CDR3 here is CASSYSGGGASPLHF. In DNA, the CDR3 is TGTGCCAGCAGTTACTCGGGCGGTGGAGCCTCACCCCTCCACTTT.

The chain is built from TRBV4-3 and TRBJ2-2; D remains unclear. Trimming stripped 0 bases from V and 2 bases from J, with 10 bases between. The CDR3 is made up of 16 amino acids. The V gene's germline CDR1 is LGHNA and CDR2 YSLEER. The CDR3 here is CASSQDSTPNTGELFF. As DNA, the CDR3 is TGCGCCAGCAGCCAAGATTCGACTCCCAACACCGGGGAGCTGTTTTTT.

J is TRBJ2-3 and V is TRBV5-1, with D possibly matching TRBD1 (5 bases). V was shortened by 4 bases and J by 0 bases, with 15 bases between the two germline ends. Germline V gene data show CDR1 as SGHRS and CDR2 as YFSETQ. This CDR3 comprises 16 residues. The CDR3 is CASSPGHLASTDTQYF. The CDR3, as DNA: TGCGCCAGCAGCCCCGGACATTTAGCTAGCACAGATACGCAGTATTTT.

The chain joins TRBV29-1 to TRBJ2-1, with D possibly matching TRBD1 (6 bases). Germline V gene data show CDR1 as SQVTM and CDR2 as ANQGSEA. The CDR3 is 16 residues long. Between the trimmed V and J ends, which lost 6 bases and 7 bases, there was a span of 25 bases. CDR3 region: CSVHRDTLFRANEQFF. DNA for the CDR3: TGCAGCGTCCACCGGGACACTCTATTCCGTGCGAATGAGCAGTTCTTC.

This clone was seen a single time. This chain joins TRBV27 and TRBJ2-3; 7 positions match TRBD1. CDR3 length: 17 amino acids. With 2 bases clipped from V and 2 bases from J, the junction kept 10 bases outside the gene matches. In germline, CDR1 is MNHEY, CDR2 SMNVEV (reference sequence). CDR3 DNA: TGTGCCAGCAGTTTACGGCCCCGACAGGGAAACACAGATACGCAGTATTTT. It translates to CASSLRPRQGNTDTQYF.

The chain couples TRBV18 to TRBJ1-2; D unclear. Deletions cut 2 bases from V and 3 bases from J, with 7 bases between. Germline CDR1 and CDR2: KGHSH and LQKENI. The CDR3 length is 13 residues. CDR3 in DNA: TGTGCCAGCTCACCAGACCAAGACTATGGCTACACCTTC. It codes for CASSPDQDYGYTF.

This sequence joins TRBV6-5 and TRBJ1-1; D unclear. Germline lookup yields CDR1 MNHEY and CDR2 SVGAGI. Trimming took 6 bases from V and 0 from J, leaving 5 bases between them. CDR3 length: 12 residues. In DNA, the CDR3 is TGTGCCAGCAGAATACTGAACACTGAAGCTTTCTTT. This sequence encodes CASRILNTEAFF.

This chain links TRBV27 with TRBJ2-7, with D possibly being TRBD1 (8 bases). The length of the CDR3 is 15 residues. From germline, CDR1 is MNHEY and CDR2 SMNVEV (reference sequence). Trimming cost V 5 bases and J 2 bases, with 16 bases left between them. CDR3: CASSLSTGGAYEQYF. CDR3 DNA sequence: TGTGCCAGCAGTCTCTCAACAGGGGGGGCCTACGAGCAGTACTTC.

The CDR3 spells CASSQVPGQGITGELFF. CDR3 DNA sequence: TGCGCCAGCAGCCAAGTACCGGGACAGGGTATCACCGGGGAGCTGTTTTTT. The V and J genes are TRBV4-3 and TRBJ2-2; 9 positions agree with TRBD1. The junction had 7 bases not matched to a gene; V was cut back by 1 base and J by 4 bases. Germline V gives CDR1 LGHNA, CDR2 YSLEER. This CDR3 region has 17 residues.

The CDR3 region has the DNA TGCGCCAGCAGCGTAACCGGGACCACGAACACCGGGGAGCTGTTTTTT. Its translation is CASSVTGTTNTGELFF. V gene TRBV5-1 combines with J gene TRBJ2-2, with D perhaps TRBD1 or TRBD2 (5 bases each). Germline V lookup: CDR1 SGHRS, CDR2 YFSETQ. This CDR3 spans 16 amino acids. Trimming took off 4 bases at V and 0 bases at J, with 13 bases between the two ends.

The chain recombines TRBV10-2 with TRBJ2-1; 10 nucleotides align to TRBD2. CDR3 length equals 16 residues. Losses at the gene ends were 7 bases for V and 4 bases for J; bases not matched to a gene: 10. Germline V gives CDR1 WSHSY, CDR2 SAAADI. The CDR3 sequence is CASTGPSGREYNEQFF. The CDR3 DNA sequence: TGCGCCAGCACCGGTCCCAGCGGGAGGGAATACAATGAGCAGTTCTTC.

For the CDR3, the DNA is TGTGCCAGCAGCCCCAAGTGGGGGGCCACAGGGGCCAACGTCCTGACTTTC. This translates into CASSPKWGATGANVLTF. The V call is TRBV9, the J call TRBJ2-6; D is perhaps TRBD1 or TRBD2 (6 bases each). V was pared by 4 bases and J by 4 bases, with 18 bases between. CDR3 length: 17 residues. Germline V gene data show CDR1 as SGDLS and CDR2 as YYNGEE.

As concerns this clone: Different DNA sequences within this sample yield the same CDR3. The V and J genes are TRBV28 and TRBJ2-3; 7 positions agree with TRBD2. The CDR3 is 15 residues long. Looked up from germline, CDR1 is MDHEN and CDR2 is SYDVKM. V was pared by 2 bases and J by 3 bases, with 5 bases of the junction left unmatched. CDR3 nucleotide sequence: TGTGCCAGCAGTTTAGCGGGAGTTGGAACAGATACGCAGTATTTT. It yields the protein CASSLAGVGTDTQYF.